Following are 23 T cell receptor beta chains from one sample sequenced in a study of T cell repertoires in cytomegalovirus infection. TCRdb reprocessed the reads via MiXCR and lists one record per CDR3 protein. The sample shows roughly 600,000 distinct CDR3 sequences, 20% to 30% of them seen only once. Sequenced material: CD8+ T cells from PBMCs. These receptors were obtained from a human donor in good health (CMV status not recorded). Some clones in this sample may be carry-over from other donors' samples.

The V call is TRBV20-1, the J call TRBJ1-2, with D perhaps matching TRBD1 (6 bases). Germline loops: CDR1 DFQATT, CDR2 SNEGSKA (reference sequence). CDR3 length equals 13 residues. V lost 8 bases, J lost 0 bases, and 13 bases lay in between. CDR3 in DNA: TGCAGTCCAGGGGAGGATTCTAACTATGGCTACACCTTC. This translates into CSPGEDSNYGYTF.

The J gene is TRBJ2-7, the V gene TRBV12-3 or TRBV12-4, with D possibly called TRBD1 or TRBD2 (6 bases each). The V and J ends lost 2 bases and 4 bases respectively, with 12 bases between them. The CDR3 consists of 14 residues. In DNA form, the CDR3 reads TGTGCCAGCAGTTTAAGGGGGGCTCCTTACGAGCAGTACTTC. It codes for CASSLRGAPYEQYF.

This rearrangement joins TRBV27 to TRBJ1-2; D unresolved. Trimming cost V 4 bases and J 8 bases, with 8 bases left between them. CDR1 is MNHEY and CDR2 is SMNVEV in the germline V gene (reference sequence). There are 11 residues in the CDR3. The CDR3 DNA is TGTGCCAGCAGTTGGGCGGGAGGCTACACCTTC. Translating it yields CASSWAGGYTF.

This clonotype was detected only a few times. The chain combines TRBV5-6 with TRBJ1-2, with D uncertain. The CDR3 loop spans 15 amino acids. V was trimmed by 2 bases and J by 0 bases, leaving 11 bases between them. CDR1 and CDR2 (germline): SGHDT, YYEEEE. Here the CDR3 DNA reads TGTGCCAGCAGCTTAGGGTATCAAGCTAACTATGGCTACACCTTC. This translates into CASSLGYQANYGYTF.

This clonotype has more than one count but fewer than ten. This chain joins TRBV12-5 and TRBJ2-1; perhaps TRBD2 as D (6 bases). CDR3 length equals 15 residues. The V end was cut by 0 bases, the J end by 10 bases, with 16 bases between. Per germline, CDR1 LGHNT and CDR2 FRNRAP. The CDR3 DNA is TGTGCTAGTGGTTTGGTACCGGGAGAAAAGTGGGAGCAGTTCTTC. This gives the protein CASGLVPGEKWEQFF.

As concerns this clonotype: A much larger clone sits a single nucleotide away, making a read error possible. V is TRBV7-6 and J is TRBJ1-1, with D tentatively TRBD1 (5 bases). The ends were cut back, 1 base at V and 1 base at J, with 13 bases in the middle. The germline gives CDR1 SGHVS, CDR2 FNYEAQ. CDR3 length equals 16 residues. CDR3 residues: CASSLGPRGANTEAFF. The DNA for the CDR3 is TGTGCCAGCAGCTTAGGGCCAAGGGGCGCGAACACTGAAGCTTTCTTT. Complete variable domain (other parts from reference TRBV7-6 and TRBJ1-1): GAGVSQSPRYKVTKRGQDVALRCDPISGHVSLYWYRQALGQGPEFLTYFNYEAQQDKSGLPNDRFSAERPEGSISTLTIQRTEQRDSAMYRCASSLGPRGANTEAFFGQGTRLTVV.

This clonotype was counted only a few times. The CDR3 coding sequence is TGCGCCAGCAGTGAGGCAGGGACGACTGAAGCTTTCTTT. It specifies CASSEAGTTEAFF. The gene calls are TRBV10-1 and TRBJ1-1, with D possibly matching TRBD1 (5 bases). Trimming shortened V by 2 bases and J by 5 bases, and 9 bases separated the two germline ends. The CDR3 is 13 residues long. CDR1 and CDR2 from the germline V gene are WNHNN and SYGVQD (reference sequence).

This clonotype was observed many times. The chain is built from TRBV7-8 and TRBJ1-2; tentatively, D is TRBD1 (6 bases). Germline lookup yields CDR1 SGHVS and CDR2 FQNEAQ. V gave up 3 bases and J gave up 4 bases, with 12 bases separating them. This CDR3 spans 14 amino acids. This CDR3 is CASSFPGEGYGYTF. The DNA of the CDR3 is TGTGCCAGCAGCTTCCCAGGGGAGGGCTATGGCTACACCTTC.

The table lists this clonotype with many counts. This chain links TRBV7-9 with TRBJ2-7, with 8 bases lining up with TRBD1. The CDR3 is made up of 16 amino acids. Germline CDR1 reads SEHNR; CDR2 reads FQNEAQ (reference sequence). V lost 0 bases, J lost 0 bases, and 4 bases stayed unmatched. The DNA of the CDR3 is TGTGCCAGCAGCTTAGCTGGACAGGGACCCTCCTACGAGCAGTACGTC. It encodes CASSLAGQGPSYEQYV.

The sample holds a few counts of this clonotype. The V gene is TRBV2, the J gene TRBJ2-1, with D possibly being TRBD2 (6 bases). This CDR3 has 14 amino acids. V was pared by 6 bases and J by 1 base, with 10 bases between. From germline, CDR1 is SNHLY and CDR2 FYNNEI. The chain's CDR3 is CASRGTESYNEQFF. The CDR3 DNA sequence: TGTGCCAGCAGAGGGACTGAGTCCTACAATGAGCAGTTCTTC. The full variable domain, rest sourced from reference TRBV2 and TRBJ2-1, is EPEVTQTPSHQVTQMGQEVILRCVPISNHLYFYWYRQILGQKVEFLVSFYNNEISEKSEIFDDQFSVERPDGSNFTLKIRSTKLEDSAMYFCASRGTESYNEQFFGPGTRLTVL.

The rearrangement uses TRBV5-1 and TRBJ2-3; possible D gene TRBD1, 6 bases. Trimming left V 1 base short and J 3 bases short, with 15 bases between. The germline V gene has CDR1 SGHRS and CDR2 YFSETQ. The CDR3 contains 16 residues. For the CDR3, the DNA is TGCGCCAGCAGCTTGTTGGAGACAGGACCAACAGATACGCAGTATTTT. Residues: CASSLLETGPTDTQYF.

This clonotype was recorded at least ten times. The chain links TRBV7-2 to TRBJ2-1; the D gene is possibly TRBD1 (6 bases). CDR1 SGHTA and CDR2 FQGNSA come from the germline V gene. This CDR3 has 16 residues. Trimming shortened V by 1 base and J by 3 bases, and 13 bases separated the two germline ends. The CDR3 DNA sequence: TGTGCCAGCAGCTTAGTTTTACAGGGTATCTACAATGAGCAGTTCTTC. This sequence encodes CASSLVLQGIYNEQFF.

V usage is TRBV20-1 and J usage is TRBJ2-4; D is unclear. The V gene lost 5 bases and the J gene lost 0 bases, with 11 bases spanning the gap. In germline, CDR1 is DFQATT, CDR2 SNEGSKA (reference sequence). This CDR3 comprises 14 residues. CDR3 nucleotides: TGCAGTGCTCTACGATCACTAGCCAAAAACATTCAGTACTTC. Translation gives CSALRSLAKNIQYF.

The CDR3 sequence: CAWNPPAGRTDTQYF. The CDR3 nucleotides are TGTGCCTGGAACCCCCCAGCGGGGCGCACAGATACGCAGTATTTT. The chain uses TRBV30 and TRBJ2-3; 7 nucleotides align to TRBD2. V was clipped by 4 bases and J by 1 base; unmatched bases: 8. The CDR3 is 15 amino acids. Per the germline V gene, CDR1 is GTSNPN and CDR2 is SVGIG (reference sequence).

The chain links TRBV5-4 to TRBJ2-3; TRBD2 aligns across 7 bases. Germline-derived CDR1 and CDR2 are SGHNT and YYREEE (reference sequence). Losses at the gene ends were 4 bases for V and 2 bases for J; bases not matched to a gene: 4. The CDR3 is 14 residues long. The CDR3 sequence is CASSTGLPTDTQYF. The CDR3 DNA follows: TGTGCCAGCAGCACGGGACTACCCACAGATACGCAGTATTTT.

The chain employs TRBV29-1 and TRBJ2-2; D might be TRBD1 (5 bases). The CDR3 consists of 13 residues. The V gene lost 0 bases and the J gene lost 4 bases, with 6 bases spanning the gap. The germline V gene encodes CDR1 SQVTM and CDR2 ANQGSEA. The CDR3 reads CSVEDRATGELFF. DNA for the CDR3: TGCAGCGTTGAAGACAGGGCCACCGGGGAGCTGTTTTTT.

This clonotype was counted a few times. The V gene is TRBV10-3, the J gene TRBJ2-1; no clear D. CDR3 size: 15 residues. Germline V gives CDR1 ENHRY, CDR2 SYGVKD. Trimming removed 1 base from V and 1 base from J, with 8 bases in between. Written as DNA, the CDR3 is TGTGCCATCAGTGAGTATCTGGGTTCCTACAATGAGCAGTTCTTC. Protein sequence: CAISEYLGSYNEQFF.

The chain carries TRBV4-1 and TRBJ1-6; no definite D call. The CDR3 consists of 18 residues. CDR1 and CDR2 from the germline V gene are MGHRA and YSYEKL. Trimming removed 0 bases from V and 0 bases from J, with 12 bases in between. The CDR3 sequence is CASSQDTGISSYNSPLHF. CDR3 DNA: TGCGCCAGCAGCCAAGATACGGGGATCAGCTCCTATAATTCACCCCTCCACTTT.

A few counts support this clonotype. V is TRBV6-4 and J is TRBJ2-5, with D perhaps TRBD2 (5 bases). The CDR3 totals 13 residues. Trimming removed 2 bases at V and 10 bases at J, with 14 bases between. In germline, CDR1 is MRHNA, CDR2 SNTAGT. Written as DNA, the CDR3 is TGTGCCAGCAGTGACGGGCGGAGAGGGAACCAGTACTTC. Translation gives CASSDGRRGNQYF.

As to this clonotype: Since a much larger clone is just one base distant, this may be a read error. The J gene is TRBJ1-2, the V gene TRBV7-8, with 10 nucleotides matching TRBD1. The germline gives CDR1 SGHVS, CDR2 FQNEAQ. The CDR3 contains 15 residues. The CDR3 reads CASSLGGTGVYDYTF. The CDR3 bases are TGTGCCAGCAGCTTAGGCGGGACAGGGGTCTATGACTACACCTTC.

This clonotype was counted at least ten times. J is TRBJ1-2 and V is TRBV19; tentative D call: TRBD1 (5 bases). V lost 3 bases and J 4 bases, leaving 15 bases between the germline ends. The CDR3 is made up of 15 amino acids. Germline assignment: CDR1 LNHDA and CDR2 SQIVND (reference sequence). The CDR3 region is CASSIYTGLIYGYTF. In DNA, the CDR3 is TGTGCCAGTAGTATTTATACGGGACTGATCTATGGCTACACCTTC.

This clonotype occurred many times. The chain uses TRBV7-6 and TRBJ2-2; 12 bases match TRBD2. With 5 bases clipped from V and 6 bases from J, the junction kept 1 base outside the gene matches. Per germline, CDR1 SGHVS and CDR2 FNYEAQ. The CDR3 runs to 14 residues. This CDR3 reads CASSRTSGAGELFF. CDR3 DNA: TGTGCCAGCAGCCGGACTAGCGGGGCCGGGGAGCTGTTTTTT.

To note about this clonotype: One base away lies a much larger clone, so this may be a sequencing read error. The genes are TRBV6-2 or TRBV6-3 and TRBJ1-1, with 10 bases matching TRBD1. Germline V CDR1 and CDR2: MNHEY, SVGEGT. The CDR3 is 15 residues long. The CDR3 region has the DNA TGTGCCAGCAGTTACTCGGACAGGGGGACCACTAAAGCTTTCTTT. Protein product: CASSYSDRGTTKAFF.